This T cell receptor beta chain was sequenced in a study of blood T cell repertoires in COVID-19. Study-wide context: Samples representing acute and convalescent COVID-19 were sourced from the United States, Italy and Spain. PBMCs, B-cell-depleted T cells, or T cells were the source of the cDNA or gDNA that made up the material.

Those enrolled in Seattle joined during active infection and were followed longitudinally afterward. With V trimmed by 0 bases and J by 6 bases, 8 bases remained unmatched. Per the germline V gene, CDR1 is SGHRS and CDR2 is YFSETQ. This CDR3 has 15 amino acids. Per the original methods: Estimated nucleated cell counts came from reference gene primer amplification. TCRdb keeps only in-frame clones here, not all; method: immunoSEQ multiplex PCR. D and trimming were read from the DNA, whereas the V and J calls and clone size are those reported in that table. The sample carries about 55,000 clones, around 90% recorded once.

The J gene is TRBJ2-7, the V gene TRBV5-1, with 8 nucleotides matching TRBD2. This TCR was recovered from a man aged 35 to 55 with COVID-19, enrolled during active disease. The sample was peripheral blood. The chain's CDR3 is CASSLAGGESGEQYF. CDR3 coding DNA: TGCGCCAGCAGCTTGGCGGGAGGGGAGTCGGGCGAGCAGTACTTC.